This record looks at one T cell receptor (beta chain) sequence and its context. No antigen is known for it. This sample stems from a study of cytomegalovirus exposure and HLA in healthy donors. Study conclusions and caveats: Later analysis suggested links between common viral pathogens and several top significant clusters. In a later analysis, V- and J-gene trimming of beta chains associated with a DCLRE1C missense variant, replicated independently.

Primers for the PCR totalled 60 Vbeta and 13 Jbeta. Assay: immunoSEQ multiplex PCR; the TCRdb copy retains only in-frame clones and omits some. The table has around 130,000 clones, more than 65% seen once. Trimming removed 4 bases from V and 3 bases from J; junction bases left unmatched: 12. The CDR3 totals 17 residues. Germline V CDR1 and CDR2: SGHDN, FVKESK. The TCR originated in a woman between 18 and 29 years old in good health and CMV-seropositive. The rearrangement links TRBV14 to TRBJ2-7; 10 bases map to TRBD1. Sequenced input: PBMCs. CDR3 loop: CASSPFWDRGPNYEQYF. The CDR3 DNA follows: TGTGCCAGCAGCCCATTCTGGGACAGGGGCCCCAACTACGAGCAGTACTTC.